Each of the 14 T cell receptor beta chains below was sequenced from the same sample in a study of control samples from healthy donors and cancer patients. Only in-frame clones appear in the TCRdb table, and some are missing; sequencing was by immunoSEQ multiplex PCR. The repertoire holds about 75,000 clones, with approximately 94% as singletons. The sample comprised blood. These receptors were collected from a woman aged 40 to 50 in good health.

V usage is TRBV27 and J usage is TRBJ2-7; 9 bases are shared with TRBD1. The junction had 13 bases not matched to a gene; V was cut back by 6 bases and J by 4 bases. The germline gives CDR1 MNHEY, CDR2 SMNVEV (reference sequence). The CDR3 consists of 16 residues. CDR3 sequence reads: CASSLEGTGSWYEQYF. The CDR3 DNA reads TGTGCCAGCAGCCTAGAAGGGACAGGGTCGTGGTACGAGCAGTACTTC.

This clone was recorded once. V and J are TRBV15 and TRBJ1-5; 9 bases match TRBD1. V was pared by 0 bases and J by 3 bases, with 12 bases of the junction left unmatched. Germline V gene lookup returns CDR1 LNHNV and CDR2 YYDKDF (reference sequence). The CDR3 is made up of 19 amino acids. The CDR3 DNA follows: TGTGCCACCAGCAGAGAGGTTTCGCGTGGGACAGGGTCCAATCAGCCCCAGCATTTT. Amino acids: CATSREVSRGTGSNQPQHF. The variable domain in full, completed from reference TRBV15 and TRBJ1-5, reads DAMVIQNPRYQVTQFGKPVTLSCSQTLNHNVMYWYQQKSSQAPKLLFHYYDKDFNNEADTPDNFQSRRPNTSFCFLDIRSPGLGDTAMYLCATSREVSRGTGSNQPQHFGDGTRLSIL.

The chain couples TRBV12-3 or TRBV12-4 to TRBJ2-7; no clear D. The CDR3 loop spans 12 amino acids. The V end lost 4 bases, the J end lost 12 bases, and 16 bases lay between the germline ends. The chain's CDR3 is CASSYSSDRLYF. CDR3 in DNA: TGTGCCAGCAGTTACTCTAGTGACCGTCTGTACTTC.

The V call is TRBV5-1, the J call TRBJ1-5; TRBD1 is a possible D gene (5 bases). Trimming pared 4 bases from V and 4 bases from J, leaving 9 bases between. The CDR3 extends over 13 amino acids. The germline V gene has CDR1 SGHRS and CDR2 YFSETQ. In DNA, the CDR3 is TGCGCCAGCAGCAGGGAGGGGAATCAGCCCCAGCATTTT. It encodes CASSREGNQPQHF.

The V call is TRBV4-1, the J call TRBJ1-4; D unclear. Germline V CDR1 and CDR2: MGHRA, YSYEKL. Between the trimmed V and J ends, which lost 6 bases and 3 bases, there was a span of 8 bases. The CDR3 covers 13 residues. The CDR3 DNA is TGCGCCAGCAGTATAGATCCTAATGAAAAACTGTTTTTT. Amino acid sequence: CASSIDPNEKLFF.

This clone occurred once. The chain combines TRBV29-1 with TRBJ1-1; possible D gene TRBD1, 5 bases. CDR1 is SQVTM and CDR2 is ANQGSEA in the germline V gene. V was shortened by 4 bases and J by 1 base, with 7 bases between the two germline ends. This CDR3 has 12 amino acids. The CDR3 coding sequence is TGCAGCGTTGGGGACTGGAACACTGAAGCTTTCTTT. Protein sequence: CSVGDWNTEAFF.

The chain recombines TRBV28 with TRBJ2-5; D is perhaps TRBD1 (6 bases). This CDR3 spans 16 amino acids. From germline, CDR1 is MDHEN and CDR2 SYDVKM. V was shortened by 4 bases and J by 5 bases, with 20 bases between the two germline ends. The CDR3 protein is CASSSPADRFGETQYF. DNA of the CDR3: TGTGCCAGCAGTTCACCAGCCGACAGGTTCGGTGAGACCCAGTACTTC.

The V gene is TRBV9, the J gene TRBJ2-2; maybe TRBD2 (6 bases). The ends were cut back, 4 bases at V and 1 base at J, with 11 bases in the middle. CDR3 length: 15 residues. CDR1 SGDLS and CDR2 YYNGEE come from the germline V gene. The CDR3: CASSPYSGNTGELFF. In DNA, the CDR3 is TGTGCCAGCAGCCCGTATAGCGGGAACACCGGGGAGCTGTTTTTT.

The CDR3 sequence is CASSVAVSSGNTIYF. The DNA for the CDR3 is TGTGCCAGCAGCGTAGCTGTGAGCTCTGGAAACACCATATATTTT. The chain joins TRBV9 to TRBJ1-3; D gene unclear. The CDR3 runs 15 residues. CDR1 is SGDLS and CDR2 is YYNGEE in the germline V gene. V was cut by 0 bases and J by 0 bases, with 7 bases left in between. Full variable domain (rest looked up from reference TRBV9 and TRBJ1-3): DSGVTQTPKHLITATGQRVTLRCSPRSGDLSVYWYQQSLDQGLQFLIQYYNGEERAKGNILERFSAQQFPDLHSELNLSSLELGDSALYFCASSVAVSSGNTIYFGEGSWLTVV.

The chain joins TRBV9 to TRBJ2-2, with 7 bases aligning to TRBD2. The J segment lost 6 bases and the V segment lost 7 bases, leaving 9 bases of the junction unmatched. Per the germline V gene, CDR1 is SGDLS and CDR2 is YYNGEE. The CDR3 is 14 amino acids. This CDR3 is CASDRRGRAGELFF. In DNA, the CDR3 is TGTGCCAGCGACCGGAGAGGGAGGGCCGGGGAGCTGTTTTTT.

This rearrangement joins TRBV7-2 to TRBJ2-3; 8 nucleotides agree with TRBD2. This CDR3 comprises 14 residues. The germline gives CDR1 SGHTA, CDR2 FQGNSA. With 3 bases clipped from V and 4 bases from J, the junction kept 3 bases outside the gene matches. The CDR3 sequence: CASSLRLAPDTQYF. CDR3 nucleotides: TGTGCCAGCAGCTTGAGACTAGCGCCAGATACGCAGTATTTT. Drawing the rest from reference TRBV7-2 and TRBJ2-3, the complete variable domain is GAGVSQSPSNKVTEKGKDVELRCDPISGHTALYWYRQSLGQGLEFLIYFQGNSAPDKSGLPSDRFSAERTGGSVSTLTIQRTQQEDSAVYLCASSLRLAPDTQYFGPGTRLTVL.

The chain uses TRBV4-3 and TRBJ1-2; D is perhaps TRBD1 (5 bases). This CDR3 is 13 amino acids long. Germline assignment: CDR1 LGHNA and CDR2 YSLEER. The ends were cut back, 4 bases at V and 5 bases at J, with 11 bases in the middle. The CDR3 sequence: CASSPQGFYGYTF. CDR3 DNA: TGCGCCAGCAGCCCGCAGGGCTTTTATGGCTACACCTTC.

The J gene is TRBJ2-2, the V gene TRBV2; 13 bases align to TRBD2. CDR1 SNHLY and CDR2 FYNNEI come from the germline V gene. The V and J ends lost 10 bases and 5 bases, in that order; junction bases with no gene match: 7. The CDR3 totals 15 residues. CDR3 in amino acids: CATGRTSGSTGELFF. Here the CDR3 DNA reads TGTGCCACCGGGAGGACTAGCGGGAGTACCGGGGAGCTGTTTTTT.

The chain uses TRBV2 and TRBJ1-5; no clear D gene. Germline values: CDR1 SNHLY, CDR2 FYNNEI. The V end lost 5 bases, the J end lost 11 bases, and 10 bases lay between the germline ends. The CDR3 loop spans 11 amino acids. CDR3 coding DNA: TGTGCCAGCAGTCGGCGCTGGGCCCAGCATTTT. Protein product: CASSRRWAQHF.